This T cell receptor (beta chain) was identified in a study of OX40 agonist ivuxolimab in advanced cancers. Profiling relied on immunoSEQ multiplex PCR, and the TCRdb table lists in-frame clones only, not all of them. The sample consists of some 84,000 clones, approximately 92% of them appearing once. Germline-derived CDR1 and CDR2 are SGDLS and YYNGEE. V was shortened by 1 base and J by 4 bases, with 14 bases between the two germline ends. This CDR3 has 16 residues. J is TRBJ2-2 and V is TRBV9; D is undetermined. The clonotype was recovered from an adult with an advanced solid tumor such as melanoma, head and neck, liver or kidney cancer. Sequenced here: CD4+ or CD8+ T cells sorted from blood, sampled in a trial of the OX40 agonist ivuxolimab. The CDR3 coding sequence is TGTGCCAGCAGCGTATTCGGAGAATCGGGCACCGGGGAGCTGTTTTTT. It is translated as CASSVFGESGTGELFF.